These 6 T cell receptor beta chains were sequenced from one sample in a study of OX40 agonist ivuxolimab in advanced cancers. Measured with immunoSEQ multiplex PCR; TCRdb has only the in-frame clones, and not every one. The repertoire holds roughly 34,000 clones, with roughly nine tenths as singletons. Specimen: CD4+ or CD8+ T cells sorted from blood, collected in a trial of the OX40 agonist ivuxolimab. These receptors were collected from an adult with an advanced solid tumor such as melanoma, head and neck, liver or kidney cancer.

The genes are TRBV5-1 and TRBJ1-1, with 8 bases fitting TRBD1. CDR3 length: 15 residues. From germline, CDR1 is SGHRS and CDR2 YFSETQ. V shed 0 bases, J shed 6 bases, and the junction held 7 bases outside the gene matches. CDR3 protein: CASSLANRGLAEAFF. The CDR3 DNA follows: TGCGCCAGCAGCTTGGCCAACAGGGGGTTGGCTGAAGCTTTCTTT. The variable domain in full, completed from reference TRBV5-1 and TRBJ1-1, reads KAGVTQTPRYLIKTRGQQVTLSCSPISGHRSVSWYQQTPGQGLQFLFEYFSETQRNKGNFPGRFSGRQFSNSRSEMNVSTLELGDSALYLCASSLANRGLAEAFFGQGTRLTVV.

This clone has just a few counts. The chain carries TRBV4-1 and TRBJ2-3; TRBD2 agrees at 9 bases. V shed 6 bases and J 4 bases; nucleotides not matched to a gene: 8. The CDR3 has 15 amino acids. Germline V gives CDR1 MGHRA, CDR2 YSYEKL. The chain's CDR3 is CASSIAGASADTQYF. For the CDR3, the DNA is TGCGCCAGCAGTATAGCGGGAGCTAGTGCAGATACGCAGTATTTT.

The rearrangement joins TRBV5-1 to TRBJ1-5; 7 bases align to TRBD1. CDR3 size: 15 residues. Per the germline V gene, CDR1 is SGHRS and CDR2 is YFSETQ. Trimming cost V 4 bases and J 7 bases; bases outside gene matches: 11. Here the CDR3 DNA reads TGCGCCAGCAGCGCCGGGGCAGGGGGGGAACAGCCCCAGCATTTT. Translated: CASSAGAGGEQPQHF.

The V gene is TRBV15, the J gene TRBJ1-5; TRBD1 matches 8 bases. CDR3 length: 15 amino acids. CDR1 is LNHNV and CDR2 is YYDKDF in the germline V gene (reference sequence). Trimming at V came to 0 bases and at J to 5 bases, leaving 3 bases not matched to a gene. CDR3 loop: CATSRDRTGYQPQHF. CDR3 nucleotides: TGTGCCACCAGCAGAGATAGGACAGGGTATCAGCCCCAGCATTTT.

The CDR3 region is CATSRGGSGGNQPQHF. Written as DNA, the CDR3 is TGTGCCACCAGCAGGGGGGGGTCAGGCGGCAATCAGCCCCAGCATTTT. The V and J genes are TRBV15 and TRBJ1-5, with a possible D match to TRBD1 (5 bases). The CDR3 runs to 16 residues. Germline V gene lookup returns CDR1 LNHNV and CDR2 YYDKDF (reference sequence). V gave up 3 bases and J gave up 2 bases, with 14 bases separating them.

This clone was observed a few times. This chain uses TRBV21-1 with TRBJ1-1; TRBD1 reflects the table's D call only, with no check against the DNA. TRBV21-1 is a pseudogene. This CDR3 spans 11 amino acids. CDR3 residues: CASSKFGQGFF. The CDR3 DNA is TGTGCCAGCAGCAAATTTGGGCAGGGGTTCTTT.